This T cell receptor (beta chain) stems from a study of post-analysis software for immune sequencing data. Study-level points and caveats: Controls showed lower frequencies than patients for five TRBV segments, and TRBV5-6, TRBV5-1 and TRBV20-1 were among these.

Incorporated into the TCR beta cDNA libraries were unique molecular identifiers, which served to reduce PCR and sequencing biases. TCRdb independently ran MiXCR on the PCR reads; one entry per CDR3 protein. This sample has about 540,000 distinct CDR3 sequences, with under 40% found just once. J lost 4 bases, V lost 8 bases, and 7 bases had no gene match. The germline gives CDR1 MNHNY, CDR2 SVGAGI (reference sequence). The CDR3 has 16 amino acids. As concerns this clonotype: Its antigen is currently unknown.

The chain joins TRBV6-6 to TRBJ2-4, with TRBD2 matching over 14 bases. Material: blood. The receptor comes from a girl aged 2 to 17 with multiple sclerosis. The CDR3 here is CASSGTSGGPKNIQYF. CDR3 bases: TGTGCCAGCTCCGGGACTAGCGGGGGCCCAAAAAACATTCAGTACTTC.